The clone carrying this T cell receptor beta chain was recorded a few times. Its cognate antigen is unknown. The data were taken from a study of T cell repertoires in cytomegalovirus infection. Study at large: Researchers turned to recently identified HLA-C-restricted CMV epitopes as well as well-studied HLA-B-restricted ones. Matching HLA type and CMV infection were both indicated by public TCR beta signatures.

In TCRdb, the reads were re-called with MiXCR into one record per CDR3 protein. The table includes hundreds of thousands of distinct CDR3 sequences, 30% to 40% detected once. V trimming: 4 bases; J trimming: 2 bases; junction bases outside the gene matches: 15. Germline assignment: CDR1 LNHDA and CDR2 SQIVND (reference sequence). The CDR3 is made up of 19 amino acids. Study-wide points: Totalled public TCR beta family frequency picked out people who carried CMV plus the relevant HLA. The study found HLA-C-restricted CMV-specific TCR beta clonotypes dominating the ex vivo response.

This sequence was found in a human donor in good health (CMV status not recorded). Some clones in this sample may be carry-over from other donors' samples. The specimen was cultured PBMCs, collected from culture after CMV antigen stimulation. The V gene is TRBV19, the J gene TRBJ1-5; 9 nucleotides line up with TRBD1. The CDR3 DNA follows: TGTGCCAGTAGTAGGATATCCGGGACAGGGTTTGGTGGCAATCAGCCCCAGCATTTT. Protein sequence: CASSRISGTGFGGNQPQHF. The complete variable domain, with remaining parts taken from reference TRBV19 and TRBJ1-5, reads DGGITQSPKYLFRKEGQNVTLSCEQNLNHDAMYWYRQDPGQGLRLIYYSQIVNDFQKGDIAEGYSVSREKKESFPLTVTSAQKNPTAFYLCASSRISGTGFGGNQPQHFGDGTRLSIL.